This TCR beta chain came from a study of T cell responses to AZD1222 COVID-19 vaccine. Study observations and caveats: Baseline seropositives among AZD1222 recipients totaled only 5 to 7. Donors were mostly white British, more females; clonal diversity possibly underestimated. Following two doses of AZD1222, Spike-specific TCR breadth and depth rose. Without day 14 samples, only post-peak T cell repertoires were studied.

Clones were read by immunoSEQ multiplex PCR, and TCRdb kept only the in-frame ones, dropping some. Of about 120,000 clones listed, under 90% are singletons. With respect to this clone: Its matching antigen is unknown.

This specimen was peripheral blood, taken on day 0 of AZD1222 vaccination. The source of this sequence is an adult in good health.

CDR3 DNA: TGCGCCAGCTTCGGCCTGCTCTCCTCTGGAAACACCATATATTTT. It translates to CASFGLLSSGNTIYF. The chain couples TRBV10-2 to TRBJ1-3, with D uncertain. The germline gives CDR1 WSHSY, CDR2 SAAADI. The CDR3 is made up of 15 amino acids. V was cut by 8 bases and J by 0 bases, with 14 bases left in between.